The present T cell receptor beta chain was sequenced within a study of T-cell memory formation after mild COVID-19. Germline CDR1 and CDR2: DFQATT and SNEGSKA (reference sequence). This CDR3 is 13 amino acids long. Unmatched junction bases numbered 9, after V lost 5 bases and J lost 7 bases. One entry per CDR3 protein results from TCRdb running MiXCR on the 5' RACE reads. Of tens of thousands of distinct CDR3 sequences detected, roughly 15% appear once; the ten largest clones hold 39%. The study, taken as a whole, reports: Prior to infection, memory already included some responding clones, suggesting cross-reactive memory joined.

As regards this clonotype: Its antigen is as yet unknown.

This TCR was recovered from a young man who had mild COVID-19 (a few samples of this study predate the infection). Cell type and time point are not known. Sequencing used PBMCs or a T cell subset sorted from them (not recorded which). This chain joins TRBV20-1 and TRBJ2-7; TRBD2 agrees at 9 bases. Here the CDR3 reads CSALAGDSREQYV. The CDR3 DNA reads as TGCAGTGCTTTAGCGGGGGACTCTCGAGAGCAGTACGTC.